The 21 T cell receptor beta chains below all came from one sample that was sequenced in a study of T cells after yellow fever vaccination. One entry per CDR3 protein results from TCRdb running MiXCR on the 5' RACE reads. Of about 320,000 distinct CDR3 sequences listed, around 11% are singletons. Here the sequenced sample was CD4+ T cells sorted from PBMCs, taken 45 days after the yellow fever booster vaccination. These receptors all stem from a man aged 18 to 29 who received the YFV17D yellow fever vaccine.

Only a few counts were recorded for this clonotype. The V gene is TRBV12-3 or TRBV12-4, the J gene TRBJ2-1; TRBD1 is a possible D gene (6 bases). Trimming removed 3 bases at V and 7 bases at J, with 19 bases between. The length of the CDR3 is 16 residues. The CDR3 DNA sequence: TGTGCCAGCAGTTTTCAGGGGATTACGGGTTGGAATGAGCAGTTCTTC. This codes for CASSFQGITGWNEQFF.

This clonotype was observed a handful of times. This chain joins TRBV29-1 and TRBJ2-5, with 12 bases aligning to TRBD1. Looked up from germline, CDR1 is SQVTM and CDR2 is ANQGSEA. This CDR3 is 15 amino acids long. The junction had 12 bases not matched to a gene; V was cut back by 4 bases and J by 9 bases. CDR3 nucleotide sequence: TGCAGCGTTGGGGGGACAGGGGGCCCCTCTAGGGCCCAGTACTTC. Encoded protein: CSVGGTGGPSRAQYF.

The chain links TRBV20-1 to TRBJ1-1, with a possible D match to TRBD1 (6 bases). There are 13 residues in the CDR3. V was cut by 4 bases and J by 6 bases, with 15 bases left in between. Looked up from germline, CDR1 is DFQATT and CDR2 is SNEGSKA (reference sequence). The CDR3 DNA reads TGCAGTGCTATTAACGCAGGGGTCCCTGAAGCTTTCTTT. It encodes CSAINAGVPEAFF.

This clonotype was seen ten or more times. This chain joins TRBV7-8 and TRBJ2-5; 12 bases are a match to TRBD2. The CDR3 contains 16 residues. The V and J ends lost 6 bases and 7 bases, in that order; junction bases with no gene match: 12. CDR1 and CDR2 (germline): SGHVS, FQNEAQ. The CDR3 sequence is CASSLSASGGARTQYF. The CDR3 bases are TGTGCCAGCAGTCTTAGTGCTAGCGGGGGGGCCAGGACCCAGTACTTC.

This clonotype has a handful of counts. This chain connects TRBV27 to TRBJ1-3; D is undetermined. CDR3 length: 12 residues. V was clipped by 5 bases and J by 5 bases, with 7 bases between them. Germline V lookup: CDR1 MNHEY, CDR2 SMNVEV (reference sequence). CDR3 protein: CASSHDRNTIYF. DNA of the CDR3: TGTGCCAGCAGTCACGACAGAAACACCATATATTTT.

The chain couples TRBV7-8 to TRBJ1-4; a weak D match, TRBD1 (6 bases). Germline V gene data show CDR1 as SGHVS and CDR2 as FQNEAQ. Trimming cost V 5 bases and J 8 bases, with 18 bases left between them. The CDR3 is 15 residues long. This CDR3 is CASSQRRGAREKLFF. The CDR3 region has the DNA TGTGCCAGCAGCCAGAGGCGGGGGGCAAGGGAAAAACTGTTTTTT. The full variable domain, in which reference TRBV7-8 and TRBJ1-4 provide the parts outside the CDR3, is GAGVSQSPRYKVAKRGQDVALRCDPISGHVSLFWYQQALGQGPEFLTYFQNEAQLDKSGLPSDRFFAERPEGSVSTLKIQRTQQEDSAVYLCASSQRRGAREKLFFGSGTQLSVL.

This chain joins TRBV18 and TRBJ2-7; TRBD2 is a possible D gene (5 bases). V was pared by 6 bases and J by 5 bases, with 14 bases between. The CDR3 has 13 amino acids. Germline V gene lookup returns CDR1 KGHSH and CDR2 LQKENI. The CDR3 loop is CASSSWAGDEQYF. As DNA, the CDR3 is TGTGCCAGCTCCTCGTGGGCGGGTGACGAGCAGTACTTC.

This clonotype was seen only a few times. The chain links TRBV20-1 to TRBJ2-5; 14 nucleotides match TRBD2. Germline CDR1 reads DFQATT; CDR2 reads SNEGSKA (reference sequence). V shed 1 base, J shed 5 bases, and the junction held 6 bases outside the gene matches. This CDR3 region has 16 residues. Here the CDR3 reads CSARAPGTSGGETQYF. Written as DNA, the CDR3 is TGCAGTGCTAGAGCTCCCGGGACTAGCGGGGGTGAGACCCAGTACTTC.

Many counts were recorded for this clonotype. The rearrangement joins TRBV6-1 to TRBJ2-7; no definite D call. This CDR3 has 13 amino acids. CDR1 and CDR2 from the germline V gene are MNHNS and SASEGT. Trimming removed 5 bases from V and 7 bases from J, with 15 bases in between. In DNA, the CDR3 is TGTGCCAGCAGTCACCCTCAGTGGTTGGAGCAGTACGTC. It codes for CASSHPQWLEQYV.

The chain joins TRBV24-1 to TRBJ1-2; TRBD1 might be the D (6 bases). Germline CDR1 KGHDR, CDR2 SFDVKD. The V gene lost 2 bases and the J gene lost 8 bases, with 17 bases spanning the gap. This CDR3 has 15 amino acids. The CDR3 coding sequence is TGTGCCACCAGTGATTCGCTAAAGGACAGTCAGGGCTACACCTTC. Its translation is CATSDSLKDSQGYTF.

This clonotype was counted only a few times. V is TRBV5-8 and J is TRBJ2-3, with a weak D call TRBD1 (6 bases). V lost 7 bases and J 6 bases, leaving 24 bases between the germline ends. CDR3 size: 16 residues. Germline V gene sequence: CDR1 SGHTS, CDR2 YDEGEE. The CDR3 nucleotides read TGTGCCAGCTTGGCCTGGCAGGGACATTTACGCGATACGCAGTATTTT. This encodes CASLAWQGHLRDTQYF.

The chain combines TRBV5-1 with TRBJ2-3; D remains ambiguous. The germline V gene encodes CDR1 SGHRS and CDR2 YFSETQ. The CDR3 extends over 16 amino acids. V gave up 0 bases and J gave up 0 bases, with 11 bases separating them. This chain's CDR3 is CASSLGRGVSTDTQYF. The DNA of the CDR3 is TGCGCCAGCAGCTTGGGGCGTGGGGTAAGCACAGATACGCAGTATTTT.

CDR3 in amino acids: CASSPSLLLVAKNIQYF. As DNA, the CDR3 is TGTGCCAGCAGTCCCTCTCTACTCCTAGTTGCCAAAAACATTCAGTACTTC. The rearrangement links TRBV28 to TRBJ2-4; D ambiguous. V was shortened by 5 bases and J by 1 base, with 18 bases between the two germline ends. The germline CDR1 and CDR2 sequences are MDHEN and SYDVKM. The CDR3 length is 17 residues.

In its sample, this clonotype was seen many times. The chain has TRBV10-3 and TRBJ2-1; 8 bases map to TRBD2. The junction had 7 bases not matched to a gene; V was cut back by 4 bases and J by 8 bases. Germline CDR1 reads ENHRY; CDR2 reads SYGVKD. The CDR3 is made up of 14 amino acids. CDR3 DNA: TGTGCCATCAGTGCACCGGGACTAGGCCATGAGCAGTTCTTC. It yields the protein CAISAPGLGHEQFF.

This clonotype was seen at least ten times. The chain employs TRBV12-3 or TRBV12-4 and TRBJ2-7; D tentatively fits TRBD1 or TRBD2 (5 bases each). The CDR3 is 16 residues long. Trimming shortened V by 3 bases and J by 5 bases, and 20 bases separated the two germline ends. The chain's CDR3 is CASSFYRFGLGDEQYF. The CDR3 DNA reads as TGTGCCAGCAGTTTCTACAGGTTTGGGCTCGGGGACGAGCAGTACTTC.

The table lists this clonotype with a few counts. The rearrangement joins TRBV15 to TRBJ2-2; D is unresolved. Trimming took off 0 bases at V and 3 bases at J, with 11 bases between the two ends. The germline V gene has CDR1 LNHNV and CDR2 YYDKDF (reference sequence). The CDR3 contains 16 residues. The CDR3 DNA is TGTGCCACCAGCAGAGATCCACTTTCCGACACCGGGGAGCTGTTTTTT. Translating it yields CATSRDPLSDTGELFF.

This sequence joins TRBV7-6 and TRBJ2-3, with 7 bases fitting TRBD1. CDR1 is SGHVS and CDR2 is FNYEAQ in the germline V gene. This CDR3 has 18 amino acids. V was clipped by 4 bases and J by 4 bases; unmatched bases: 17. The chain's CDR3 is CASSSWSAGGGFADTQYF. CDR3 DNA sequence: TGTGCCAGCAGCTCCTGGTCCGCAGGGGGTGGATTCGCAGATACGCAGTATTTT.

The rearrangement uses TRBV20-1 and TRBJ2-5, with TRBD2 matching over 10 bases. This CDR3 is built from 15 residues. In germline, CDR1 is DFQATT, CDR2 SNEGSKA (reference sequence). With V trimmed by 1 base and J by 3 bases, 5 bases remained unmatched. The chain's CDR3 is CSARGLAGVEETQYF. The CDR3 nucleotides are TGCAGTGCTAGAGGGCTAGCGGGGGTCGAAGAGACCCAGTACTTC.

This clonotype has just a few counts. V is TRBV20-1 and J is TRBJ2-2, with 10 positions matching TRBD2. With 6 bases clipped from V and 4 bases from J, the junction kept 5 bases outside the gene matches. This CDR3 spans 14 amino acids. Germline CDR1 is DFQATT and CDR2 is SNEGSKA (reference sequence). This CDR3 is CSARSSGGTGELFF. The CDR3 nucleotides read TGCAGTGCCCGATCTAGCGGGGGCACCGGGGAGCTGTTTTTT.

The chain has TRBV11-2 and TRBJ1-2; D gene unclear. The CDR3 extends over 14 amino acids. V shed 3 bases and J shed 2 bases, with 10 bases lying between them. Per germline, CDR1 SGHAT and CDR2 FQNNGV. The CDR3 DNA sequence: TGTGCCAGCAGCTTGAGGACCGAGAACTATGGCTACACCTTC. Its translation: CASSLRTENYGYTF.

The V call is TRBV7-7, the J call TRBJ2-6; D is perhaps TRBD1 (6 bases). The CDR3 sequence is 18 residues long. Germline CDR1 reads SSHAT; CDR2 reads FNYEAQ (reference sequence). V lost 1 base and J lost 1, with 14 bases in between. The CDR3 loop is CASSLGIQGGSGANVLTF. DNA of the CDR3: TGTGCCAGCAGCTTAGGAATACAGGGTGGATCTGGGGCCAACGTCCTGACTTTC.